The 23 T cell receptor beta chains reported below all come from one sample, sequenced in a study of blood T cells in healthy people across ages. For the second PCR, which ran for roughly 7 to 11 cycles, a sample-barcoded 5' primer and a J-beta primer mix were used. TCRdb used MiXCR to reprocess the 5' RACE reads, holding one entry per CDR3 protein. The sample lists about 1.5 million distinct CDR3 sequences, 42% occurring once. The source material was blood. Source of these receptors: a young woman in good health.

The V call is TRBV5-5, the J call TRBJ1-2; D is undetermined. The CDR3 loop spans 12 amino acids. Germline V gives CDR1 SGHKS, CDR2 YYEKEE (reference sequence). Trimming pared 5 bases from V and 4 bases from J, leaving 9 bases between. CDR3 DNA: TGTGCCAGCAGGTCGGAGCTCTATGGCTACACCTTC. It yields the protein CASRSELYGYTF.

The chain carries TRBV6-6 and TRBJ2-3; no clear D gene. Trimming took off 7 bases at V and 6 bases at J, with 17 bases between the two ends. Germline lookup yields CDR1 MNHNY and CDR2 SVGAGI (reference sequence). This CDR3 has 14 amino acids. CDR3 nucleotide sequence: TGTGCCAGCACTACGGGCCGGACCGAGGATACGCAGTATTTT. Residues: CASTTGRTEDTQYF.

This chain links TRBV5-1 with TRBJ2-5; 11 nucleotides agree with TRBD1. J lost 5 bases, V lost 3 bases, and 3 bases had no gene match. CDR1 SGHRS and CDR2 YFSETQ come from the germline V gene. The CDR3 loop spans 14 amino acids. DNA for the CDR3: TGCGCCAGCAGCTCGGGACAGGGGGTCGAGACCCAGTACTTC. Amino acids: CASSSGQGVETQYF.

This sequence joins TRBV28 and TRBJ2-1; D remains ambiguous. V lost 6 bases and J lost 5, with 11 bases in between. Germline V lookup: CDR1 MDHEN, CDR2 SYDVKM. The CDR3 is made up of 13 amino acids. The CDR3 DNA reads as TGTGCCAGCAGGCCGTACGAGGACAATGAGCAGTTCTTC. Its translation is CASRPYEDNEQFF.

This clonotype was seen a handful of times. This sequence joins TRBV30 and TRBJ2-7; 7 positions match TRBD2. The V gene end was trimmed by 0 bases and the J gene end by 2 bases; junction bases not matched to a gene: 4. The CDR3 has 14 amino acids. The germline CDR1 and CDR2 sequences are GTSNPN and SVGIG (reference sequence). In nucleotides, the CDR3 is TGTGCCTGGAGTGTGGCTAGCGGAACCTACGAGCAGTACTTC. Translated: CAWSVASGTYEQYF.

The CDR3 DNA is TGTGCCAGCAGCTCGACAGGGCCCCTGAACACTGAAGCTTTCTTT. This translates into CASSSTGPLNTEAFF. J is TRBJ1-1 and V is TRBV7-9, with 7 bases identical to TRBD1. The V segment lost 4 bases and the J segment 0 bases; nucleotides outside the gene matches: 5. CDR1 is SEHNR and CDR2 is FQNEAQ in the germline V gene (reference sequence). There are 15 residues in the CDR3.

The chain recombines TRBV27 with TRBJ1-2; no clear D. V was clipped by 2 bases and J by 1 base, with 8 bases between them. The CDR3 loop spans 14 amino acids. Germline V lookup: CDR1 MNHEY, CDR2 SMNVEV (reference sequence). CDR3 residues: CASSLGGNNYGYTF. DNA for the CDR3: TGTGCCAGCAGTTTAGGCGGGAATAACTATGGCTACACCTTC.

A note on this clonotype: A much larger clone differs from this one at a single base, so this may be a read error. The rearrangement joins TRBV9 to TRBJ2-5, with 10 bases identical to TRBD2. V trimming: 4 bases; J trimming: 11 bases; junction bases outside the gene matches: 17. Germline CDR1 is SGDLS and CDR2 is YYNGEE. This CDR3 region has 16 residues. The CDR3 region is CASSPSGGPVPSEQYF. In DNA, the CDR3 is TGTGCCAGCAGCCCTAGCGGGGGCCCTGTTCCAAGTGAGCAGTACTTC.

With respect to this clonotype: A much larger clone differs from this one at a single base, so this may be a read error. The CDR3 region is CAISEESSGSCEQYF. CDR3 DNA sequence: TGTGCCATCAGTGAGGAGTCTAGCGGAAGCTGCGAGCAGTACTTC. The V gene is TRBV10-3, the J gene TRBJ2-4; TRBD2 aligns across 7 bases. TRBJ2-7 explains the end of the DNA better; the J call may be wrong. This CDR3 spans 15 amino acids. Per germline, CDR1 ENHRY and CDR2 SYGVKD.

The chain carries TRBV4-1 and TRBJ2-3; D may be TRBD2 (6 bases). Germline CDR1 and CDR2: MGHRA and YSYEKL. CDR3 length equals 18 residues. Trimming stripped 2 bases from V and 4 bases from J, with 22 bases between. CDR3 sequence (DNA): TGCGCCAGCAGCCAACCTCCACCGGACTACACACTAGCAGATACGCAGTATTTT. Protein sequence: CASSQPPPDYTLADTQYF.

In regard to this clonotype: A much bigger clone sits one base away, suggesting this may be a read error. This chain uses TRBV4-1 with TRBJ2-7; the D is unclear. The germline V gene has CDR1 MGHRA and CDR2 YSYEKL. The CDR3 spans 15 residues. CDR3 sequence (DNA): TGCGCCAGCAGCCAAGTACCGGTGAGCTCCTACGAGCGGTACTTC. Residues: CASSQVPVSSYERYF.

This clonotype was counted a few times. The V call is TRBV27, the J call TRBJ2-3; TRBD1 agrees at 9 bases. The CDR3 has 15 amino acids. Germline CDR1 is MNHEY and CDR2 is SMNVEV (reference sequence). The J segment lost 7 bases and the V segment lost 3 bases, leaving 8 bases of the junction unmatched. The CDR3 bases are TGTGCCAGCAGTTTCACCGGGACAGGGACGAATACGCAGTATTTT. Its translation is CASSFTGTGTNTQYF.

The genes are TRBV5-1 and TRBJ1-1; D not resolved. CDR1 and CDR2 (germline): SGHRS, YFSETQ. The CDR3 runs to 13 residues. V dropped 0 bases and J dropped 4 bases, with 7 bases sitting between them. The CDR3 DNA follows: TGCGCCAGCAGCTTGGAGGGTCTCACTGAAGCTTTCTTT. Its protein is CASSLEGLTEAFF.

The chain employs TRBV5-5 and TRBJ2-7, with D uncertain. Germline values: CDR1 SGHKS, CDR2 YYEKEE (reference sequence). The CDR3 is made up of 13 amino acids. The V end was cut by 7 bases, the J end by 3 bases, with 14 bases between. The CDR3 bases are TGTGCCAGCCTGCCATCCGACGGCTACGAGCAGTACTTC. This translates into CASLPSDGYEQYF.

The rearrangement joins TRBV7-9 to TRBJ2-7; TRBD1 matches at 7 bases. This CDR3 is 14 amino acids long. V lost 7 bases, J lost 1 base, and 7 bases stayed unmatched. Germline V lookup: CDR1 SEHNR, CDR2 FQNEAQ (reference sequence). The CDR3 coding sequence is TGTGCCAGCACCGCGGACAGGCGATCCTACGAGCAGTACTTC. This codes for CASTADRRSYEQYF.

This clonotype was counted a few times. V gene TRBV7-2 combines with J gene TRBJ2-3; 11 bases agree with TRBD2. V lost 5 bases, J lost 4 bases, and 8 bases stayed unmatched. This CDR3 region has 16 residues. Germline values: CDR1 SGHTA, CDR2 FQGNSA. The CDR3 here is CASSLRTSGLADTQYF. The CDR3 nucleotides are TGTGCCAGCAGCCTACGGACTAGCGGGCTCGCAGATACGCAGTATTTT.

The chain has TRBV28 and TRBJ1-1, with D perhaps TRBD1 (6 bases). Germline values: CDR1 MDHEN, CDR2 SYDVKM. Trimming shortened V by 6 bases and J by 3 bases, and 11 bases separated the two germline ends. This CDR3 is 13 amino acids long. The CDR3 region is CASRPDRYTEAFF. CDR3 in DNA: TGTGCCAGCAGGCCCGACAGGTACACTGAAGCTTTCTTT.

This clonotype was counted a single time. The chain carries TRBV7-9 and TRBJ2-3, with 9 bases matching TRBD2. The germline CDR1 and CDR2 sequences are SEHNR and FQNEAQ (reference sequence). V dropped 5 bases and J dropped 0; count of bases not matched to a gene: 12. This CDR3 spans 18 amino acids. This chain's CDR3 is CASSNRMGSGRSTDTQYF. The CDR3 nucleotides are TGTGCCAGCAGCAACAGGATGGGTAGCGGGAGAAGCACAGATACGCAGTATTTT.

This sequence joins TRBV2 and TRBJ2-1; 8 bases line up with TRBD2. The CDR3 is 16 amino acids. CDR1 SNHLY and CDR2 FYNNEI come from the germline V gene. V dropped 5 bases and J dropped 4; count of bases not matched to a gene: 10. The CDR3 DNA is TGTGCCAGCAGTCTCCGGGGGTCTAGCGGGTACAATGAGCAGTTCTTC. Translating it yields CASSLRGSSGYNEQFF.

Remarks on this clonotype: One junction end disagrees with the germline gene, perhaps due to a read error. V gene TRBV27 combines with J gene TRBJ2-1, with TRBD1 matching 9 bases. The CDR3 totals 16 residues. Looked up from germline, CDR1 is MNHEY and CDR2 is SMNVEV (reference sequence). CDR3 sequence (DNA): TGTGCCAGCAGTCCCTACGGACAGGGGCCCGGCAATGAGCAGTTCTTT. Residues: CASSPYGQGPGNEQFF.

The chain carries TRBV7-2 and TRBJ2-3; the D call may be TRBD1 or TRBD2 (5 bases each). The CDR3 contains 17 residues. Germline V CDR1 and CDR2: SGHTA, FQGNSA. V lost 2 bases and J lost 2, with 17 bases in between. CDR3 amino acids: CASSLRLGADSTDTQYF. The CDR3 DNA follows: TGTGCCAGCAGCTTAAGGCTCGGGGCAGACTCCACAGATACGCAGTATTTT.

This clonotype was seen only a few times. This rearrangement joins TRBV3-1 to TRBJ2-1; D remains ambiguous. The CDR3 loop spans 13 amino acids. Germline CDR1 is LGHDT and CDR2 is YNNKEL (reference sequence). V lost 4 bases, J lost 7 bases, and 11 bases lay in between. The CDR3 loop is CASSPSDSNEQFF. In nucleotides, the CDR3 is TGTGCCAGCAGCCCCTCCGACTCGAATGAGCAGTTCTTC.

The chain recombines TRBV5-6 with TRBJ2-3, with 8 bases identical to TRBD2. This CDR3 comprises 18 residues. The germline V gene encodes CDR1 SGHDT and CDR2 YYEEEE. Trimming removed 2 bases from V and 2 bases from J; junction bases left unmatched: 13. In DNA form, the CDR3 reads TGTGCCAGCAGCTTCTCCCCCCCCAGCGGGAGCCCCACAGATACGCAGTATTTT. Translation: CASSFSPPSGSPTDTQYF.